This T cell receptor beta chain originates from a study of cytomegalovirus exposure and HLA in healthy donors. Regarding the study as a whole: High specificity and sensitivity for cytomegalovirus status were reported for the classifier. TCR beta chains numbering some 150 were designated cytomegalovirus-associated. Rarity held for most TCR sequences, but there were some public TCRs that occurred in many donors. Owing to their indistinguishability, certain V segments, notably TRBV6-2 and TRBV6-3, were excluded.

The PCR was carried out with 60 Vbeta primers and 13 Jbeta primers. Assay: immunoSEQ multiplex PCR; the TCRdb copy retains only in-frame clones and omits some. This repertoire includes tens of thousands of clones. Remarks on this clone: Antigen specificity is unknown.

Germline CDR1 is LGHNA and CDR2 is YNFKEQ. V shed 3 bases and J shed 4 bases, with 10 bases lying between them. This CDR3 spans 14 amino acids. This TCR derives from a man aged 45-65 years in good health and CMV-seronegative. This chain links TRBV4-2 with TRBJ2-1; D perhaps matches TRBD2 (6 bases). Sequencing was carried out using PBMCs. The CDR3 sequence: CASSQRGLYNEQFF. CDR3 in DNA: TGTGCCAGCAGCCAGCGGGGTCTTTACAATGAGCAGTTCTTC.